One and the same sample provided the 11 T cell receptor beta chains below, sequenced in a study of OX40 agonist ivuxolimab in advanced cancers. The repertoire was sequenced with immunoSEQ multiplex PCR; TCRdb's copy has only in-frame clones and lacks some. The table lists approximately 39,000 clones, roughly nine tenths of them singletons. This specimen consisted of CD4+ or CD8+ T cells sorted from blood, obtained in a trial of the OX40 agonist ivuxolimab. Receptors were obtained from an adult with an advanced solid tumor such as melanoma, head and neck, liver or kidney cancer.

The chain has TRBV6-5 and TRBJ2-6; D call uncertain. V lost 6 bases and J lost 0, with 3 bases in between. Per the germline V gene, CDR1 is MNHEY and CDR2 is SVGAGI. CDR3 length: 13 amino acids. Written as DNA, the CDR3 is TGTGCCAGCAGCCGCTCTGGGGCCAACGTCCTGACTTTC. Amino acid sequence: CASSRSGANVLTF.

The chain is built from TRBV5-8 and TRBJ1-5; unclear D gene. V gave up 3 bases and J gave up 0 bases, with 13 bases separating them. Germline V gene sequence: CDR1 SGHTS, CDR2 YDEGEE. The CDR3 sequence is 16 residues long. DNA for the CDR3: TGTGCCAGCAGCTATGGTGGACTATATAGCAATCAGCCCCAGCATTTT. Translated, it gives CASSYGGLYSNQPQHF.

The gene calls are TRBV27 and TRBJ2-7; 10 positions agree with TRBD2. This CDR3 is 14 amino acids long. After removal of 4 bases from V and 7 bases from J, the junction contained 7 bases not matched to a gene. Germline-derived CDR1 and CDR2 are MNHEY and SMNVEV (reference sequence). The chain's CDR3 is CASSYLAGAREQYF. The DNA for the CDR3 is TGTGCCAGCAGTTATCTAGCGGGAGCTAGGGAGCAGTACTTC.

The V and J genes are TRBV28 and TRBJ1-5, with D perhaps matching TRBD1 (5 bases). From germline, CDR1 is MDHEN and CDR2 SYDVKM. The CDR3 is 15 residues long. Trimming took 5 bases from V and 1 from J, leaving 12 bases between them. The CDR3 sequence is CASSRDRGSNQPQHF. CDR3 DNA sequence: TGTGCCAGCAGTCGAGACCGGGGGAGCAATCAGCCCCAGCATTTT.

The rearrangement joins TRBV4-1 to TRBJ2-3; 8 bases map to TRBD2. The CDR3 has 18 amino acids. With V trimmed by 3 bases and J by 6 bases, 17 bases remained unmatched. CDR1 is MGHRA, CDR2 YSYEKL, per germline. The CDR3 protein is CASSHKTVSGSPSDTQYF. The DNA for the CDR3 is TGCGCCAGCAGCCACAAGACCGTCAGCGGGAGTCCTTCGGATACGCAGTATTTT.

This clone was recorded only once. The chain recombines TRBV7-9 with TRBJ1-3; D is perhaps TRBD1 (6 bases). This CDR3 spans 14 amino acids. The germline CDR1 and CDR2 sequences are SEHNR and FQNEAQ (reference sequence). The germline V and J ends were trimmed by 2 bases and 8 bases, with 13 bases remaining between them. The CDR3 reads CASSLMGAGDTIYF. Written as DNA, the CDR3 is TGTGCCAGCAGCTTAATGGGGGCGGGAGACACCATATATTTT.

The chain couples TRBV2 to TRBJ2-7; the match to TRBD2 covers 11 bases. CDR1 is SNHLY, CDR2 FYNNEI, per germline. The CDR3 is 14 amino acids. Trimming at V came to 5 bases and at J to 4 bases, leaving 4 bases not matched to a gene. The DNA for the CDR3 is TGTGCCAGCAGTCCTACTAGCGGGAGATACGAGCAGTACTTC. Protein: CASSPTSGRYEQYF.

The chain carries TRBV6-6 and TRBJ2-7, with 10 bases identical to TRBD2. CDR3 length equals 14 residues. With 7 bases clipped from V and 3 bases from J, the junction kept 6 bases outside the gene matches. The V gene's germline CDR1 is MNHNY and CDR2 SVGAGI (reference sequence). CDR3 amino acids: CASTSWTSGYEQYF. DNA of the CDR3: TGTGCCAGCACCTCCTGGACTAGCGGCTACGAGCAGTACTTC.

This sequence joins TRBV19 and TRBJ1-4; the D is unclear. Germline V gene lookup returns CDR1 LNHDA and CDR2 SQIVND (reference sequence). CDR3 length: 15 amino acids. V lost 4 bases, J lost 0 bases, and 9 bases lay in between. The CDR3 is CASSRQRATNEKLFF. DNA for the CDR3: TGTGCCAGTAGTAGGCAGAGGGCAACTAATGAAAAACTGTTTTTT.

This sequence joins TRBV13 and TRBJ1-3; D call uncertain. CDR3 size: 14 residues. V shed 6 bases and J shed 7 bases, with 16 bases lying between them. The germline gives CDR1 PRHDT, CDR2 FYEKMQ (reference sequence). In DNA form, the CDR3 reads TGTGCCAGCAGGAAAACCGGGAGCAGCAACACCATATATTTT. This gives the protein CASRKTGSSNTIYF.

To note about this clone: Other DNA sequences in the sample encode the same CDR3. The rearrangement uses TRBV6-6 and TRBJ2-5, with D possibly matching TRBD1 (6 bases). Germline V gene sequence: CDR1 MNHNY, CDR2 SVGAGI (reference sequence). The V end lost 2 bases, the J end lost 2 bases, and 9 bases lay between the germline ends. The CDR3 consists of 14 residues. As DNA, the CDR3 is TGTGCCAGCAGTTACACAGGGCGGCAAGAGACCCAGTACTTC. Translated, it gives CASSYTGRQETQYF.